This TCR beta chain was sequenced during a study of cytomegalovirus exposure and HLA in healthy donors. Use of 60 Vbeta and 13 Jbeta primers characterized the PCR. Sequenced by immunoSEQ multiplex PCR; TCRdb stores in-frame clones only, minus some. Its table lists roughly 58,000 clones. The TCR comes from a woman between 45 and 65 years old in good health and CMV-seropositive. The sequencing sample was made of PBMCs.

For the CDR3, the DNA is TGTGCCAGCTCACCCCCTAGCGGGGGGTTAAACTCCTACGAGCAGTACTTC. The encoded protein is CASSPPSGGLNSYEQYF. The rearrangement links TRBV18 to TRBJ2-5; 11 bases map to TRBD2. Matching the DNA end better, TRBJ2-7 makes the J call doubtful. The CDR3 is 17 residues long. Germline V gives CDR1 KGHSH, CDR2 LQKENI.